What follows are 6 T cell receptor beta chains derived from one specimen sequenced in a study of beta chain features in type 1 diabetes. For these TCRs, the target antigens are not known. The sequenced template was cDNA made from the entire isolated RNA. Some clones are missing from TCRdb's copy, which holds only in-frame ones; the method was immunoSEQ multiplex PCR. This table has roughly 730,000 clones, around 15% appearing once. Study-wide points: Among patients with Type 1 diabetes, TCRB CDR3s were moderately but significantly shorter in every one of the four CD4+ subsets.

The sequencing input was naive CD4+ T cells from blood. All receptors come from a man aged 18 to 30 with type 1 diabetes.

This clone was seen a few times. V and J are TRBV11-3 and TRBJ2-1; 8 bases are a match to TRBD2. V gave up 0 bases and J gave up 4 bases; unmatched junction bases: 5. Germline CDR1 is SGHNT and CDR2 is YENEEA. This CDR3 is built from 16 residues. CDR3 sequence reads: CASSLDAGGRYNEQFF. DNA for the CDR3: TGTGCCAGCAGCTTAGATGCGGGGGGCAGGTACAATGAGCAGTTCTTC.

The chain links TRBV5-1 to TRBJ1-5; a weak D match, TRBD1 (5 bases). The CDR3 spans 15 residues. The germline CDR1 and CDR2 sequences are SGHRS and YFSETQ. Trimming shortened V by 5 bases and J by 0 bases, and 12 bases separated the two germline ends. CDR3 sequence reads: CASRPDRDSNQPQHF. The CDR3, as DNA: TGCGCCAGCAGACCCGACAGAGATAGCAATCAGCCCCAGCATTTT.

The J gene is TRBJ2-1, the V gene TRBV5-1, with TRBD2 identical over 13 bases. Germline CDR1 and CDR2: SGHRS and YFSETQ. V trimming: 0 bases; J trimming: 10 bases; junction bases outside the gene matches: 13. The length of the CDR3 is 18 residues. The CDR3 sequence: CASSLAPLLAGGNDEQFF. The CDR3 bases are TGCGCCAGCAGCTTGGCCCCCCTACTAGCGGGGGGGAATGACGAGCAGTTCTTC. The variable domain in full, with the rest retrieved from reference TRBV5-1 and TRBJ2-1, is KAGVTQTPRYLIKTRGQQVTLSCSPISGHRSVSWYQQTPGQGLQFLFEYFSETQRNKGNFPGRFSGRQFSNSRSEMNVSTLELGDSALYLCASSLAPLLAGGNDEQFFGPGTRLTVL.

The sample holds a few counts of this clone. CDR3 loop: CAVSQRGASTDTQYF. The CDR3, as DNA: TGTGCCGTGTCCCAGCGGGGGGCGAGCACAGATACGCAGTATTTT. The V call is TRBV19, the J call TRBJ2-3; 9 bases are shared with TRBD2. In germline, CDR1 is LNHDA, CDR2 SQIVND (reference sequence). The CDR3 is made up of 15 amino acids. With V trimmed by 11 bases and J by 0 bases, 9 bases remained unmatched.

This clone was observed a few times. The chain uses TRBV27 and TRBJ2-7; TRBD2 matches at 10 bases. J gave up 0 bases and V 2 bases, and 7 bases lay outside the gene matches. Germline V gives CDR1 MNHEY, CDR2 SMNVEV (reference sequence). This CDR3 spans 17 amino acids. The CDR3 protein is CASSLKTSGFPSYEQYF. CDR3 coding DNA: TGTGCCAGCAGTTTAAAGACTAGCGGGTTTCCCTCCTACGAGCAGTACTTC.

This clone was seen a few times. The genes are TRBV19 and TRBJ2-2, with D uncertain. V lost 3 bases to trimming and J lost 5 bases, with 19 bases between them. The CDR3 loop spans 17 amino acids. Germline V gene lookup returns CDR1 LNHDA and CDR2 SQIVND (reference sequence). CDR3 residues: CASSIERKRQGTGELFF. The DNA of the CDR3 is TGTGCCAGTAGTATTGAAAGAAAGAGACAAGGAACCGGGGAGCTGTTTTTT.